Listed below are T cell receptor beta chains from one sample, sequenced in a study of cytomegalovirus exposure and HLA in healthy donors. Generated by immunoSEQ multiplex PCR, the TCRdb table keeps only in-frame clones and is missing some. The data show around 80,000 clones, roughly 85% seen once. The specimen was PBMCs. These receptors were collected from a female donor in good health and CMV-seronegative. The CDR3 runs from the conserved cysteine through the conserved F or W. The order of the fields is J gene, V gene, CDR3 protein.

TRBJ1-4	TRBV19	CASSIVSPTNEKLFF
TRBJ1-5	TRBV15	CATSRDPGQGGQPQHF
TRBJ2-7	TRBV30	CAWAPRGPSGYEQYF
-	TRBV7-6	CASSSRAGTGDEQYF
TRBJ2-4	TRBV2	CASRELVDIQYF
TRBJ2-7	TRBV13	CASSPESSEQYF
TRBJ1-5	TRBV6-5	CASSLGQGNQPQHF
TRBJ1-1	TRBV6-1	CASSESLGALVFNTEAFF
TRBJ2-5	TRBV25-1	CASTPQGSETQYF
TRBJ2-7	TRBV19	CASRPGTGYEQYF
TRBJ2-2	TRBV28	CASTGLTLNTGELFF
TRBJ1-3	TRBV29-1	CSVEGTVLRHSGNTIYF
TRBJ1-4	TRBV27	CASSGRTGGRRVNEKLFF
TRBJ2-7	TRBV2	CASSDTALAGDEQYF
TRBJ2-7	TRBV28	CASSSGTEYEQYF
TRBJ2-7	TRBV6-1	CASSERWDRSSYEQYF
TRBJ1-2	TRBV2	CASSRGGTGDSGYTF